This TCR beta chain was observed in a study of beta chain features in type 1 diabetes. Germline V gene lookup returns CDR1 SEHNR and CDR2 FQNEAQ (reference sequence). With 6 bases removed from V and 4 bases from J, the gap between germline ends came to 15 bases. This CDR3 comprises 14 residues. Researchers reported sorting CD4+ naive, central memory, regulatory and stem cell-like memory cells via CD45RO/CCR7/CD25/CD127/CD95/CD27. This clone was observed a few times. The investigators reverse transcribed all of the isolated RNA, so they sequenced expressed TCRB transcripts. Here immunoSEQ multiplex PCR was the method, and the copy in TCRdb shows in-frame clones only, minus some. The sample lists fewer than 900,000 clones, 15% to 20% seen once, with 0.023% in the top ten.

The sample comprised naive CD4+ T cells from blood. The V gene is TRBV7-9, the J gene TRBJ1-1, with D perhaps matching TRBD1 (5 bases). The clonotype was recovered from a woman aged 18-29 years in good health. CDR3 nucleotide sequence: TGTGCCAGCAGTCCCAACGGGGCTAGCACTGAAGCTTTCTTT. It specifies CASSPNGASTEAFF. The entire variable domain, with the rest obtained from reference TRBV7-9 and TRBJ1-1, is as follows: DTGVSQNPRHKITKRGQNVTFRCDPISEHNRLYWYRQTLGQGPEFLTYFQNEAQLEKSRLLSDRFSAERPKGSFSTLEIQRTEQGDSAMYLCASSPNGASTEAFFGQGTRLTVV.